One and the same sample provided the 19 T cell receptor beta chains below, sequenced in a study of cytomegalovirus exposure and HLA in healthy donors (dated by TCRdb to 2016 to 2017). Libraries were prepared through the immunoSEQ multiplex PCR assay. A mixture of 60 forward primers for TCR Vbeta segments and 13 reverse primers for TCR Jbeta segments was used in the multiplex PCR. The clones in this table, taken by TCRdb from immuneACCESS, are in-frame only. Not every clone is retained; where verified, under half of the shortfall comes from an unresolved V gene, and the cause of the rest is unknown. The sample table shows over 150,000 clones, and 75% are seen once. Around 4.7% of the sample is held by the ten biggest clonotypes. Sequenced: PBMCs. These receptors all come from a male donor in good health and CMV-seronegative.

The chain combines TRBV7-9 with TRBJ1-2; D not resolved. This CDR3 comprises 15 residues. CDR1 SEHNR and CDR2 FQNEAQ come from the germline V gene (reference sequence). The V end was cut by 1 base, the J end by 3 bases, with 12 bases between. The CDR3 spells CASSLGSSGHYGYTF. The CDR3 DNA sequence: TGTGCCAGCAGCTTAGGTTCCAGTGGGCACTATGGCTACACCTTC.

This rearrangement joins TRBV28 to TRBJ2-7; 10 nucleotides agree with TRBD1. Germline trimming cut 3 bases from V and 6 bases from J; bases unmatched to any gene: 5. Germline-derived CDR1 and CDR2 are MDHEN and SYDVKM. CDR3 length: 14 amino acids. The CDR3 DNA is TGTGCCAGCAGTTTCGGACAGGGGGGAACCGAGCAGTACTTC. This translates into CASSFGQGGTEQYF. Variable domain in full (rest from reference TRBV28 and TRBJ2-7): DVKVTQSSRYLVKRTGEKVFLECVQDMDHENMFWYRQDPGLGLRLIYFSYDVKMKEKGDIPEGYSVSREKKERFSLILESASTNQTSMYLCASSFGQGGTEQYFGPGTRLTVT.

The chain has TRBV7-7 and TRBJ2-2, with a weak D call TRBD1 (5 bases). Trimming left V 11 bases short and J 1 base short, with 11 bases between. The CDR3 loop spans 13 amino acids. CDR1 is SSHAT and CDR2 is FNYEAQ in the germline V gene (reference sequence). Here the CDR3 DNA reads TGTGCCTCTTTAGGGGAGAACACCGGGGAGCTGTTTTTT. Translating gives CASLGENTGELFF.

The chain is built from TRBV25-1 and TRBJ2-2; 10 positions agree with TRBD1. The CDR3 is 16 amino acids. Germline-derived CDR1 and CDR2 are MGHDK and SYGVNS. Trimming cost V 6 bases and J 6 bases; bases outside gene matches: 10. The CDR3 nucleotides are TGTGCCAGCAGACCGGGACAGGGGTTTAGTTCCGGGGAGCTGTTTTTT. Residues: CASRPGQGFSSGELFF. Filled out from reference TRBV25-1 and TRBJ2-2, the complete variable domain reads EADIYQTPRYLVIGTGKKITLECSQTMGHDKMYWYQQDPGMELHLIHYSYGVNSTEKGDLSSESTVSRIRTEHFPLTLESARPSHTSQYLCASRPGQGFSSGELFFGEGSRLTVL.

V is TRBV29-1 and J is TRBJ2-7, with D possibly TRBD1 on 5 matching bases. The CDR3 covers 11 residues. Trimming removed 7 bases at V and 6 bases at J, with 13 bases between. Germline V gene sequence: CDR1 SQVTM, CDR2 ANQGSEA. The CDR3 spells CSGGSGSEQYF. The CDR3 nucleotides are TGCAGCGGGGGCTCTGGCAGCGAGCAGTACTTC.

Only a few counts were recorded for this clone. The chain couples TRBV2 to TRBJ2-1; D may be TRBD1 (5 bases). The ends were cut back, 6 bases at V and 6 bases at J, with 18 bases in the middle. The CDR3 spans 15 residues. Germline V lookup: CDR1 SNHLY, CDR2 FYNNEI. CDR3 residues: CASSRINRQTNEQFF. The DNA of the CDR3 is TGTGCCAGCAGCAGAATTAACCGACAGACCAATGAGCAGTTCTTC.

This chain uses TRBV19 with TRBJ1-3; TRBD1 might be the D (5 bases). The CDR3 covers 16 residues. From germline, CDR1 is LNHDA and CDR2 SQIVND (reference sequence). Trimming removed 11 bases from V and 0 bases from J, with 20 bases in between. CDR3 in amino acids: CASRQWGTVSGNTIYF. CDR3 DNA: TGTGCCTCTAGACAGTGGGGCACCGTCTCTGGAAACACCATATATTTT.

This chain connects TRBV10-1 to TRBJ1-5, with 8 bases lining up with TRBD1. CDR3 size: 17 residues. Germline V gene lookup returns CDR1 WNHNN and CDR2 SYGVQD (reference sequence). V lost 5 bases, J lost 0 bases, and 9 bases stayed unmatched. In DNA, the CDR3 is TGCGCCAGCAGTCGGGGACAGGTTAAGTATAGCAATCAGCCCCAGCATTTT. This gives the protein CASSRGQVKYSNQPQHF.

The V call is TRBV19, the J call TRBJ1-4; TRBD1 is a possible D gene (6 bases). This CDR3 has 14 residues. Germline CDR1 and CDR2: LNHDA and SQIVND (reference sequence). Trimming took 5 bases from V and 5 from J, leaving 12 bases between them. The CDR3 DNA follows: TGTGCCAGTAGTGTTTGGGGGCCCAATGAAAAACTGTTTTTT. Translation: CASSVWGPNEKLFF.

The chain joins TRBV5-1 to TRBJ1-4, with no clear D. Germline V CDR1 and CDR2: SGHRS, YFSETQ. This CDR3 contains 13 residues. Trimming left V 1 base short and J 8 bases short, with 9 bases between. CDR3: CASSLSGLEKLFF. The CDR3 nucleotides read TGCGCCAGCAGCTTGTCAGGCTTGGAAAAACTGTTTTTT.

The CDR3 nucleotides are TGCGCCAGTACTAGCGGGAGACCCACAGATACGCAGTATTTT. Protein: CASTSGRPTDTQYF. The V call is TRBV5-1, the J call TRBJ2-3, with 11 bases that match TRBD2. V was clipped by 8 bases and J by 2 bases; unmatched bases: 4. This CDR3 is 14 amino acids long. Germline V gives CDR1 SGHRS, CDR2 YFSETQ.

This rearrangement joins TRBV5-4 to TRBJ1-6, with 7 bases fitting TRBD1. This CDR3 has 15 amino acids. Germline CDR1 is SGHNT and CDR2 is YYREEE (reference sequence). The V segment lost 4 bases and the J segment 11 bases; nucleotides outside the gene matches: 12. In DNA, the CDR3 is TGTGCCAGCAGCCTAAAGACAGGGAGAACGACACCCCTCCACTTT. Its translation: CASSLKTGRTTPLHF. The whole variable domain, filled in from reference TRBV5-4 and TRBJ1-6, reads ETGVTQSPTHLIKTRGQQVTLRCSSQSGHNTVSWYQQALGQGPQFIFQYYREEENGRGNFPPRFSGLQFPNYSSELNVNALELDDSALYLCASSLKTGRTTPLHFGNGTRLTVT.

V is TRBV11-2 and J is TRBJ2-7; TRBD1 agrees at 8 bases. The CDR3 runs 15 residues. Germline V gives CDR1 SGHAT, CDR2 FQNNGV. V was clipped by 6 bases and J by 2 bases; unmatched bases: 9. In DNA, the CDR3 is TGTGCCAGCAGACCCCTGGACAGGGCAACCTACGAGCAGTACTTC. This translates into CASRPLDRATYEQYF.

The chain uses TRBV19 and TRBJ1-5; TRBD1 matches at 8 bases. Trimming cost V 4 bases and J 5 bases; bases outside gene matches: 7. The CDR3 consists of 15 residues. From germline, CDR1 is LNHDA and CDR2 SQIVND (reference sequence). The CDR3 loop reads CASSTRQGSYQPQHF. The DNA of the CDR3 is TGTGCCAGTAGTACAAGACAGGGGAGTTATCAGCCCCAGCATTTT.

J is TRBJ2-3 and V is TRBV5-1, with D possibly matching TRBD1 (5 bases). V gave up 0 bases and J gave up 4 bases, with 12 bases separating them. The CDR3 spans 15 residues. Germline V gene lookup returns CDR1 SGHRS and CDR2 YFSETQ. CDR3 loop: CASSLGQLGADTQYF. Here the CDR3 DNA reads TGCGCCAGCAGCTTGGGCCAGCTAGGGGCAGATACGCAGTATTTT.

The gene calls are TRBV6-5 and TRBJ1-5; D is unclear. V was clipped by 7 bases and J by 2 bases, with 12 bases between them. This CDR3 is built from 14 residues. CDR1 and CDR2 (germline): MNHEY, SVGAGI. For the CDR3, the DNA is TGTGCCAGCACCATTAAACGAGGCAATCAGCCCCAGCATTTT. It is translated as CASTIKRGNQPQHF.

The rearrangement links TRBV7-9 to TRBJ2-1; 9 bases agree with TRBD1. Germline CDR1 SEHNR, CDR2 FQNEAQ (reference sequence). Losses at the gene ends were 6 bases for V and 10 bases for J; bases not matched to a gene: 7. The CDR3 runs to 13 residues. The CDR3 region is CASSQGQGLEQFF. For the CDR3, the DNA is TGTGCCAGCAGTCAGGGACAGGGACTGGAGCAGTTCTTC.

The V gene is TRBV9, the J gene TRBJ1-2; D remains unclear. The CDR3 is 14 residues long. The ends were cut back, 0 bases at V and 6 bases at J, with 12 bases in the middle. Germline CDR1 is SGDLS and CDR2 is YYNGEE. The CDR3 DNA reads as TGTGCCAGCAGCGTAGTACCGGGTGCGGATGGCTACACCTTC. Its protein is CASSVVPGADGYTF.

This clone was seen only a few times. The chain joins TRBV6-4 to TRBJ2-3; 10 bases agree with TRBD2. CDR3 size: 15 residues. Germline V CDR1 and CDR2: MRHNA, SNTAGT. V lost 10 bases, J lost 2 bases, and 9 bases stayed unmatched. The CDR3 coding sequence is TGTGCCACTCGGAGGGGGACTAGCGACACAGATACGCAGTATTTT. Translating gives CATRRGTSDTDTQYF.